The 9 T cell receptor beta chains listed next were all sequenced from one sample in a study of breast tumors, draining lymph nodes, adjacent tissues. TCRdb reprocessed the multiplex PCR reads with MiXCR, giving one entry per CDR3 protein. Among about 130,000 distinct CDR3 sequences listed, 21% were seen once. Samples came from axillary lymph nodes draining the breast cancer. The sequencing input was axillary lymph node tissue. The receptors were sampled from a female donor with breast cancer. Some clones in this sample may be carry-over from other donors' samples.

This clonotype was counted many times. The chain employs TRBV4-1 and TRBJ2-1; 9 bases are shared with TRBD2. This CDR3 is built from 17 residues. V lost 0 bases and J lost 10; bases outside the gene matches: 13. Germline V gives CDR1 MGHRA, CDR2 YSYEKL. The CDR3 DNA sequence: TGCGCCAGCAGCCAAGATCGGTCCCTTAGCGGGAGCGGAGAGCAGTTCTTC. It encodes CASSQDRSLSGSGEQFF.

This clonotype was detected a few times. CDR3 sequence (DNA): TGTGCCAGCAGTTTTTCAGGGGCGGATACGCAGTATTTT. This translates into CASSFSGADTQYF. The J gene is TRBJ2-3, the V gene TRBV12-3 or TRBV12-4; possible D gene TRBD1, 6 bases. V dropped 3 bases and J dropped 6 bases, with 10 bases sitting between them. CDR3 length: 13 amino acids.

This clonotype has a handful of counts. J is TRBJ2-7 and V is TRBV28, with 10 bases matching TRBD1. CDR1 MDHEN and CDR2 SYDVKM come from the germline V gene. This CDR3 is 15 amino acids long. The J segment lost 7 bases and the V segment lost 5 bases, leaving 11 bases of the junction unmatched. The CDR3 coding sequence is TGTGCCAGCAGTCCTCGGGGACAGGGGTTTCGGGAGCAGTACTTC. Protein: CASSPRGQGFREQYF.

This clonotype appeared many times. This chain uses TRBV20-1 with TRBJ2-1; 7 bases fit TRBD1. J lost 7 bases, V lost 4 bases, and 10 bases had no gene match. CDR3 length equals 14 residues. The germline V gene encodes CDR1 DFQATT and CDR2 SNEGSKA (reference sequence). CDR3 nucleotide sequence: TGCAGTGCTAACCGACAGGGCCGTTGGAATGAGCAGTTCTTC. Encoded protein: CSANRQGRWNEQFF.

This clonotype appeared many times. The CDR3 DNA reads TGCGCCAGCAGTTATAGACTGGCGGATACGCAGTATTTT. This gives the protein CASSYRLADTQYF. The rearrangement uses TRBV5-1 and TRBJ2-3; D is uncertain. Germline V gene sequence: CDR1 SGHRS, CDR2 YFSETQ. CDR3 length: 13 amino acids. Between the trimmed V and J ends, which lost 5 bases and 6 bases, there was a span of 13 bases. The complete variable domain, with remaining parts taken from reference TRBV5-1 and TRBJ2-3, reads KAGVTQTPRYLIKTRGQQVTLSCSPISGHRSVSWYQQTPGQGLQFLFEYFSETQRNKGNFPGRFSGRQFSNSRSEMNVSTLELGDSALYLCASSYRLADTQYFGPGTRLTVL.

This clonotype was seen ten or more times. The chain uses TRBV20-1 and TRBJ2-7; 8 nucleotides line up with TRBD1. The CDR3 totals 15 residues. J was trimmed by 1 base and V by 6 bases; bases with no gene match: 11. The germline CDR1 and CDR2 sequences are DFQATT and SNEGSKA (reference sequence). CDR3 region: CSAAARRTGSYEQYF. In DNA form, the CDR3 reads TGCAGTGCCGCGGCGAGACGGACAGGGTCCTACGAGCAGTACTTC.

Note on this clonotype: This may be a read error: a much more frequent sequence differs by one nucleotide. This rearrangement joins TRBV28 to TRBJ1-2; possible D gene TRBD1, 6 bases. Germline CDR1 is MDHEN and CDR2 is SYDVKM. Deletions cut 4 bases from V and 5 bases from J, with 17 bases between. CDR3 length equals 15 residues. CDR3 sequence: CASSSGIRTVYGYTF. The CDR3 nucleotides read TGTGCCAGCAGTTCAGGAATTCGGACAGTTTATGGCTACACCTTC.

Ten or more counts support this clonotype. The J gene is TRBJ2-1, the V gene TRBV6-1, with 9 positions matching TRBD1. The CDR3 sequence is 16 residues long. With V trimmed by 4 bases and J by 5 bases, 9 bases remained unmatched. The V gene's germline CDR1 is MNHNS and CDR2 SASEGT. CDR3 bases: TGTGCCAGCAGTGGACACCGCAGGACAGGGGACAATGAGCAGTTCTTC. Its protein is CASSGHRRTGDNEQFF.

At least ten counts were recorded for this clonotype. V usage is TRBV20-1 and J usage is TRBJ2-3; 12 positions agree with TRBD2. The J segment lost 6 bases and the V segment lost 1 base, leaving 5 bases of the junction unmatched. Germline CDR1 DFQATT, CDR2 SNEGSKA (reference sequence). The CDR3 runs to 15 residues. CDR3 nucleotide sequence: TGCAGTGCTAGAGGCCCGACTAGCGGGAGCGATACGCAGTATTTT. Translated: CSARGPTSGSDTQYF.